This TCR beta chain is from a study of CD8 T cells in Susac syndrome. Random hexamers served to reverse transcribe roughly 0.45 to 1 ug RNA. Amplification of TCR beta CDR3 used immunoSEQ multiplex PCR across 54 Vbeta and 13 Jbeta. One entry per CDR3 protein, called by TCRdb with MiXCR from the immunoSEQ multiplex PCR reads. This table has 70,000 to 100,000 distinct CDR3 sequences, approximately 96% appearing once. The sample consisted of CD8+ T cells from PBMCs. This receptor was identified in a human donor with Susac syndrome.

CDR3 region: CASSYSRQDMNTEAFF. The CDR3 DNA is TGTGCCAGCAGTTACTCTCGACAGGACATGAACACTGAAGCTTTCTTT. V usage is TRBV6-5 and J usage is TRBJ1-1; perhaps TRBD1 as D (6 bases). Germline V gene data show CDR1 as MNHEY and CDR2 as SVGAGI. This CDR3 comprises 16 residues. Trimming pared 0 bases from V and 0 bases from J, leaving 11 bases between.